This T cell receptor (beta chain) was sequenced during a study of control samples from healthy donors and cancer patients. V gave up 0 bases and J gave up 3 bases, with 9 bases separating them. The CDR3 runs 14 residues. Per germline, CDR1 LGHNA and CDR2 YSLEER. Using immunoSEQ multiplex PCR, the repertoire was profiled, and TCRdb retains in-frame clones only, with some absent. The table shows about 180,000 clones, with more than 90% occurring only once. Sequencing was done on a sample of blood. This sequence originates from a man aged 30-40 years in good health. The rearrangement uses TRBV4-3 and TRBJ2-7; no definite D call. CDR3 bases: TGCGCCAGCAGCCAAGATCTTCCCAGCTACGAGCAGTACTTC. It is translated as CASSQDLPSYEQYF.